A single sample is the source of the 28 T cell receptor beta chains below, sequenced in a study of immune cell composition in non-small cell lung cancer. Sequencing used immunoSEQ multiplex PCR; TCRdb keeps in-frame clones, though not all of them. This sample has about 4,800 clones, with nearly 90% found just once. Normal lung sampling was at least 3 cm from the tumour, as distant as possible. Sequenced: non-adjacent lung tissue. The origin of the receptors is a human donor with non-small cell lung cancer. Some clones in this sample may be carry-over from other donors' samples.

The chain has TRBV9 and TRBJ1-2; tentative D call: TRBD1 (5 bases). Trimming cost V 0 bases and J 4 bases, with 13 bases left between them. The length of the CDR3 is 15 residues. The germline gives CDR1 SGDLS, CDR2 YYNGEE. The CDR3: CASSVDFGRGYGYTF. CDR3 nucleotides: TGTGCCAGCAGCGTAGATTTCGGGAGGGGCTATGGCTACACCTTC.

This chain joins TRBV5-1 and TRBJ2-3, with 8 bases aligning to TRBD2. J gave up 3 bases and V 7 bases, and 13 bases lay outside the gene matches. The CDR3 totals 16 residues. Germline V gives CDR1 SGHRS, CDR2 YFSETQ. For the CDR3, the DNA is TGCGCCAGCCGGGCAAACCGGGGACTAGAGACAGATACGCAGTATTTT. Translation: CASRANRGLETDTQYF.

A few counts support this clone. The V gene is TRBV18, the J gene TRBJ1-1; D not certain. This CDR3 has 12 residues. V shed 2 bases and J shed 6 bases, with 7 bases lying between them. Germline CDR1 KGHSH, CDR2 LQKENI. CDR3 nucleotides: TGTGCCAGCTCACCAGGGCTCGCTGAAGCTTTCTTT. Amino acid sequence: CASSPGLAEAFF.

The gene calls are TRBV2 and TRBJ2-2, with D perhaps TRBD2 (5 bases). CDR1 SNHLY and CDR2 FYNNEI come from the germline V gene. Deletions cut 4 bases from V and 4 bases from J, with 13 bases between. The CDR3 contains 15 residues. The CDR3 nucleotides read TGTGCCAGCAGTGCCGGAGGAGGACGCACCGGGGAGCTGTTTTTT. It encodes CASSAGGGRTGELFF. The complete variable domain, with remaining parts taken from reference TRBV2 and TRBJ2-2, reads EPEVTQTPSHQVTQMGQEVILRCVPISNHLYFYWYRQILGQKVEFLVSFYNNEISEKSEIFDDQFSVERPDGSNFTLKIRSTKLEDSAMYFCASSAGGGRTGELFFGEGSRLTVL.

J is TRBJ1-2 and V is TRBV7-3; D not certain. This CDR3 has 14 residues. Trimming stripped 5 bases from V and 5 bases from J, with 15 bases between. From germline, CDR1 is SGHTA and CDR2 FQGTGA. The CDR3 region is CASSPQVGVYGYTF. The CDR3 DNA reads as TGTGCCAGCAGCCCCCAGGTCGGGGTTTATGGCTACACCTTC.

The chain couples TRBV5-1 to TRBJ2-1, with 8 bases fitting TRBD2. Germline CDR1 is SGHRS and CDR2 is YFSETQ. Unmatched junction bases numbered 11, after V lost 3 bases and J lost 0 bases. The CDR3 loop spans 18 amino acids. CDR3 sequence: CASSSEGGSGGSYNEQFF. The CDR3 nucleotides are TGCGCCAGCAGCTCCGAAGGGGGGAGCGGGGGCTCCTACAATGAGCAGTTCTTC.

The rearrangement uses TRBV15 and TRBJ1-5, with TRBD1 as a possible D gene (6 bases). The CDR3 covers 13 residues. Trimming stripped 7 bases from V and 7 bases from J, with 14 bases between. The germline V gene encodes CDR1 LNHNV and CDR2 YYDKDF (reference sequence). CDR3 loop: CATTGQYGQPQHF. The CDR3 nucleotides read TGTGCCACCACTGGACAGTATGGACAGCCCCAGCATTTT.

This chain connects TRBV15 to TRBJ2-1; D is ambiguous. This CDR3 is built from 15 residues. V lost 5 bases and J 4 bases, leaving 15 bases between the germline ends. Germline CDR1 reads LNHNV; CDR2 reads YYDKDF (reference sequence). Here the CDR3 reads CATSPDTSLYNEQFF. Written as DNA, the CDR3 is TGTGCCACCAGCCCCGACACGAGCCTTTACAATGAGCAGTTCTTC.

The rearrangement joins TRBV11-2 to TRBJ2-1; 10 bases match TRBD2. The CDR3 spans 16 residues. The trim removed 5 bases at V and 9 bases at J, leaving 13 bases unmatched. Germline V lookup: CDR1 SGHAT, CDR2 FQNNGV. The CDR3 nucleotides read TGTGCCAGCAGCCCGCAGGCTAGCGGGAGCGGGAGTGAGCAGTTCTTC. Translating gives CASSPQASGSGSEQFF.

The V and J genes are TRBV7-8 and TRBJ2-7; D unresolved. V lost 6 bases and J 3 bases, leaving 12 bases between the germline ends. Germline V gene data show CDR1 as SGHVS and CDR2 as FQNEAQ. The CDR3 sequence is 13 residues long. CDR3 region: CASSLTGFYEQYF. CDR3 in DNA: TGTGCCAGCAGTTTGACGGGTTTCTACGAGCAGTACTTC.

The V call is TRBV27, the J call TRBJ2-3; 16 bases line up with TRBD2. The CDR3 spans 18 residues. The J segment lost 1 base and the V segment lost 5 bases, leaving 6 bases of the junction unmatched. The germline gives CDR1 MNHEY, CDR2 SMNVEV (reference sequence). The DNA of the CDR3 is TGTGCCAGCAGTCCAACGGGACTAGCGGGGGGGGGCACAGATACGCAGTATTTT. Translation: CASSPTGLAGGGTDTQYF.

In this sample, this clone is medium-sized. The chain couples TRBV27 to TRBJ2-7, with D possibly TRBD2 on 7 matching bases. In germline, CDR1 is MNHEY, CDR2 SMNVEV (reference sequence). This CDR3 has 16 amino acids. Trimming cost V 6 bases and J 3 bases, with 21 bases left between them. In nucleotides, the CDR3 is TGTGCCAGCAGCCCCACCGGGGGGAGGGGGGTCTACGAGCAGTACTTC. This sequence encodes CASSPTGGRGVYEQYF.

This clone showed up just a few times. The V and J genes are TRBV4-3 and TRBJ2-6; tentative D call: TRBD1 (7 bases). The CDR3 consists of 18 residues. The V gene's germline CDR1 is LGHNA and CDR2 YSLEER. Trimming took off 1 base at V and 3 bases at J, with 16 bases between the two ends. CDR3 residues: CASSQGRARGYGANVLTF. CDR3 bases: TGCGCCAGCAGCCAAGGGAGGGCCAGGGGGTATGGGGCCAACGTCCTGACTTTC.

The rearrangement joins TRBV9 to TRBJ2-1; 10 bases map to TRBD1. CDR1 and CDR2 (germline): SGDLS, YYNGEE. The CDR3 totals 16 residues. V was clipped by 3 bases and J by 8 bases; unmatched bases: 11. CDR3 protein: CASSGSGTGVIDEQFF. The CDR3 DNA sequence: TGTGCCAGCAGCGGCTCCGGGACAGGGGTCATAGATGAGCAGTTCTTC.

In its sample, this clone was seen a few times. The chain employs TRBV5-1 and TRBJ1-1, with 7 bases matching TRBD1. V lost 1 base and J lost 1; bases outside the gene matches: 7. The CDR3 length is 16 residues. Germline V gene lookup returns CDR1 SGHRS and CDR2 YFSETQ. CDR3 nucleotides: TGCGCCAGCAGCTTGAGACAGGGCGGAAGGAACACTGAAGCTTTCTTT. Translated, it gives CASSLRQGGRNTEAFF.

This rearrangement joins TRBV18 to TRBJ1-6, with D possibly being TRBD1 (6 bases). Trimming removed 2 bases at V and 2 bases at J, with 7 bases between. The CDR3 totals 15 residues. The germline CDR1 and CDR2 sequences are KGHSH and LQKENI. Here the CDR3 reads CASSPSGAYNSPLHF. In DNA form, the CDR3 reads TGTGCCAGCTCACCATCAGGGGCCTATAATTCACCCCTCCACTTT.

Remarks on this clone: One end of the junction varies from germline; a read error may be responsible. The rearrangement joins TRBV6-1 to TRBJ2-4; TRBD1 matches at 10 bases. The CDR3 runs to 18 residues. CDR1 MNHNS and CDR2 SASEGT come from the germline V gene. CDR3 sequence reads: CASCETGGGSLAKNIQYF. CDR3 nucleotide sequence: TGTGCCAGCTGTGAGACAGGGGGCGGTTCACTAGCCAAAAACATTCAGTACTTC.

The V call is TRBV28, the J call TRBJ2-7; 8 bases line up with TRBD1. Germline values: CDR1 MDHEN, CDR2 SYDVKM. The CDR3 runs to 16 residues. V was pared by 5 bases and J by 7 bases, with 16 bases of the junction left unmatched. The DNA of the CDR3 is TGTGCCAGCAGTCAAACCGGGACAGGCTCATCGGGGGAGCAGTACTTC. It codes for CASSQTGTGSSGEQYF.

The gene calls are TRBV19 and TRBJ1-2; TRBD1 aligns across 8 bases. The J segment lost 8 bases and the V segment lost 5 bases, leaving 19 bases of the junction unmatched. This CDR3 spans 17 amino acids. Germline loops: CDR1 LNHDA, CDR2 SQIVND (reference sequence). CDR3 loop: CASSVSGTGKTAEGYTF. In nucleotides, the CDR3 is TGTGCCAGTAGTGTTAGTGGGACAGGTAAAACGGCGGAGGGCTACACCTTC. The full variable domain, with the rest looked up from reference TRBV19 and TRBJ1-2, is DGGITQSPKYLFRKEGQNVTLSCEQNLNHDAMYWYRQDPGQGLRLIYYSQIVNDFQKGDIAEGYSVSREKKESFPLTVTSAQKNPTAFYLCASSVSGTGKTAEGYTFGSGTRLTVV.

This clone appeared a few times. The chain is built from TRBV7-9 and TRBJ2-2; D remains ambiguous. This CDR3 has 15 amino acids. CDR1 is SEHNR, CDR2 FQNEAQ, per germline (reference sequence). The V and J ends lost 2 bases and 1 base respectively, with 8 bases between them. The CDR3 sequence: CASSLSPGNTGELFF. CDR3 nucleotide sequence: TGTGCCAGCAGCTTAAGCCCAGGGAACACCGGGGAGCTGTTTTTT.

This chain joins TRBV11-1 and TRBJ1-1; 7 bases are a match to TRBD1. V shed 5 bases, J shed 4 bases, and the junction held 4 bases outside the gene matches. The CDR3 is 13 residues long. Germline V gene sequence: CDR1 SGHAT, CDR2 FQDESV (reference sequence). The DNA for the CDR3 is TGTGCCAGCAGCCCGGGACAGAGCACTGAAGCTTTCTTT. It encodes CASSPGQSTEAFF.

V and J are TRBV6-1 and TRBJ1-5; 7 positions agree with TRBD1. Germline CDR1 reads MNHNS; CDR2 reads SASEGT. The CDR3 length is 14 residues. V trimming: 7 bases; J trimming: 2 bases; junction bases outside the gene matches: 5. The CDR3 coding sequence is TGTGCCAGCAAAGATACAGGGGGCAATCAGCCCCAGCATTTT. It encodes CASKDTGGNQPQHF.

The V gene is TRBV6-1, the J gene TRBJ2-7, with 12 bases that match TRBD1. From germline, CDR1 is MNHNS and CDR2 SASEGT. This CDR3 comprises 16 residues. V shed 1 base, J shed 3 bases, and the junction held 4 bases outside the gene matches. The chain's CDR3 is CASSEGGTGGFYEQYF. In nucleotides, the CDR3 is TGTGCCAGCAGTGAAGGGGGGACAGGGGGCTTCTACGAGCAGTACTTC.

The chain links TRBV7-2 to TRBJ2-3, with TRBD1 as a possible D gene (5 bases). Germline V gene lookup returns CDR1 SGHTA and CDR2 FQGNSA. The V end was cut by 4 bases, the J end by 0 bases, with 8 bases between. This CDR3 spans 14 amino acids. The CDR3 spells CASSWGGSTDTQYF. The CDR3 bases are TGTGCCAGCAGCTGGGGCGGAAGCACAGATACGCAGTATTTT.

The chain links TRBV11-3 to TRBJ1-4, with 8 positions matching TRBD1. CDR1 and CDR2 from the germline V gene are SGHNT and YENEEA. This CDR3 spans 16 amino acids. V was clipped by 5 bases and J by 6 bases; unmatched bases: 11. The CDR3 here is CASSPLQGEGYEKLFF. The CDR3 DNA sequence: TGTGCCAGCAGCCCACTACAGGGGGAAGGGTATGAAAAACTGTTTTTT.

J is TRBJ2-1 and V is TRBV7-2, with D tentatively TRBD1 (5 bases). Trimming stripped 5 bases from V and 2 bases from J, with 13 bases between. Germline CDR1 is SGHTA and CDR2 is FQGNSA. This CDR3 region has 15 residues. CDR3 in amino acids: CASSDKGLAYNEQFF. In DNA, the CDR3 is TGTGCCAGCAGCGATAAGGGGCTAGCCTACAATGAGCAGTTCTTC.

V and J are TRBV15 and TRBJ2-7; TRBD2 matches at 8 bases. Germline values: CDR1 LNHNV, CDR2 YYDKDF (reference sequence). The CDR3 has 15 amino acids. Trimming cost V 1 base and J 7 bases; bases outside gene matches: 9. The CDR3 region has the DNA TGTGCCACCAGCAGAGTCCGGGAGGGCCTCCGGGAGCAGTACTTC. It codes for CATSRVREGLREQYF.

The chain joins TRBV7-2 to TRBJ2-3; 8 bases are shared with TRBD1. CDR1 is SGHTA, CDR2 FQGNSA, per germline. V was clipped by 3 bases and J by 9 bases; unmatched bases: 8. The CDR3 extends over 14 amino acids. CDR3 in amino acids: CASSLGQAVTTQYF. The CDR3 DNA follows: TGTGCCAGCAGCTTGGGACAGGCCGTGACAACGCAGTATTTT.